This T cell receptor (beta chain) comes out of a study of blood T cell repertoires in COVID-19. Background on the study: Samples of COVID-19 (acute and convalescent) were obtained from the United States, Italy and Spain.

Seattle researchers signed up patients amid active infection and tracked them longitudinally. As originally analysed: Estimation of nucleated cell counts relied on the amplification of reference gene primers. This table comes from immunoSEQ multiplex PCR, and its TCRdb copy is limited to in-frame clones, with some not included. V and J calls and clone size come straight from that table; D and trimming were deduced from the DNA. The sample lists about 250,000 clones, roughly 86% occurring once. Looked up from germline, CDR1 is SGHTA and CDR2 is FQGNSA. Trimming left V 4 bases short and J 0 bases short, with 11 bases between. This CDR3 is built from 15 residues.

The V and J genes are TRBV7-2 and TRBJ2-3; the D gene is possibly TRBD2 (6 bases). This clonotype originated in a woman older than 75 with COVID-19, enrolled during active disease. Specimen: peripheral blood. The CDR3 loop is CASSSPGGSTDTQYF. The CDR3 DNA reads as TGTGCCAGCAGCTCCCCTGGGGGGAGCACAGATACGCAGTATTTT.